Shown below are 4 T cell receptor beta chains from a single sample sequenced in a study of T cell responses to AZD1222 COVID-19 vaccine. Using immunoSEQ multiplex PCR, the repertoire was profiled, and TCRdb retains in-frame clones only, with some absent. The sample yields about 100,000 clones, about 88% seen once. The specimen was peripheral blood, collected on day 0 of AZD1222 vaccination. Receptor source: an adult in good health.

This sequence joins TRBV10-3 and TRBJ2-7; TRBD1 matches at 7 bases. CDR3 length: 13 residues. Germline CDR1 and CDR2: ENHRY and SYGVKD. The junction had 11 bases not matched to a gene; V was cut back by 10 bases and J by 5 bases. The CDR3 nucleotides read TGTGCCACCCAACTACAGGGGAACGACGAGCAGTACTTC. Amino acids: CATQLQGNDEQYF.

CDR3 sequence (DNA): TGTGCCAGCAGTCCCCCCGGGACAGTTGACGAGCAGTACTTC. Protein product: CASSPPGTVDEQYF. The rearrangement joins TRBV11-2 to TRBJ2-7; 7 bases line up with TRBD1. The CDR3 consists of 14 residues. The trim removed 6 bases at V and 5 bases at J, leaving 10 bases unmatched. Germline V gene sequence: CDR1 SGHAT, CDR2 FQNNGV.

This CDR3 is CASSFATHSPLHF. The CDR3, as DNA: TGTGCCAGCAGCTTCGCGACTCATTCACCCCTCCACTTT. The chain couples TRBV11-3 to TRBJ1-6; D gene unclear. The V and J ends lost 3 bases and 8 bases respectively, with 8 bases between them. Germline assignment: CDR1 SGHNT and CDR2 YENEEA. This CDR3 has 13 amino acids.

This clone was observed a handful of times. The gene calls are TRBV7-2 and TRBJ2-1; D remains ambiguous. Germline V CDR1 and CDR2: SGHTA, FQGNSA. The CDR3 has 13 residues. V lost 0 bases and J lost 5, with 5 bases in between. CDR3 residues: CASSLAPDNEQFF. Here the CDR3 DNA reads TGTGCCAGCAGCTTAGCGCCAGACAATGAGCAGTTCTTC.